The 16 T cell receptor beta chains below were found in one sample sequenced in a study of graft-versus-host responses after intestinal transplantation. No antigen has been identified for these receptors. Assay used: immunoSEQ multiplex PCR; TCRdb lists only in-frame clones, some missing. The table includes tens of thousands of clones, over 80% detected once. The source was unstimulated CD8+ T cells sorted from spleen or lymph node cells, collected before intestinal transplant. All receptors derive from a human donor who received an intestinal transplant.

The chain is built from TRBV4-2 and TRBJ2-7; D is unclear. The CDR3 has 15 residues. The V gene lost 4 bases and the J gene lost 2 bases, with 15 bases spanning the gap. The germline CDR1 and CDR2 sequences are LGHNA and YNFKEQ. The CDR3 spells CASSPPETEPYEQYF. CDR3 in DNA: TGTGCCAGCAGCCCTCCCGAGACGGAACCCTACGAGCAGTACTTC.

V gene TRBV27 combines with J gene TRBJ2-7, with no clear D. Germline CDR1 MNHEY, CDR2 SMNVEV (reference sequence). Trimming stripped 5 bases from V and 6 bases from J, with 23 bases between. The CDR3 sequence is 16 residues long. CDR3 DNA sequence: TGTGCCAGCAGTCAAAAACCGGGTCACGTCGTAGGCGAGCAGTACTTC. It encodes CASSQKPGHVVGEQYF.

The chain is built from TRBV5-1 and TRBJ2-7, with D unresolved. V lost 4 bases to trimming and J lost 2 bases, with 16 bases between them. The CDR3 length is 15 residues. Per germline, CDR1 SGHRS and CDR2 YFSETQ. The CDR3 sequence: CASSAWAGLAYEQYF. CDR3 in DNA: TGCGCCAGCAGCGCATGGGCTGGGCTGGCCTACGAGCAGTACTTC.

The chain is built from TRBV7-6 and TRBJ2-1; TRBD2 matches at 10 bases. This CDR3 spans 15 amino acids. In germline, CDR1 is SGHVS, CDR2 FNYEAQ. Unmatched junction bases numbered 3, after V lost 1 base and J lost 6 bases. CDR3 loop: CASSLGTSGLNEQFF. The CDR3 DNA reads as TGTGCCAGCAGCTTAGGGACTAGCGGTCTCAATGAGCAGTTCTTC.

This chain connects TRBV29-1 to TRBJ2-5; 7 bases agree with TRBD1. The V gene's germline CDR1 is SQVTM and CDR2 ANQGSEA. The V gene end was trimmed by 4 bases and the J gene end by 2 bases; junction bases not matched to a gene: 4. The CDR3 is 13 amino acids. This chain's CDR3 is CSVAPGQQETQYF. The CDR3, as DNA: TGCAGCGTTGCACCGGGACAGCAAGAGACCCAGTACTTC. Combining the CDR3 with reference TRBV29-1 and TRBJ2-5 gives the whole variable domain SAVISQKPSRDICQRGTSLTIQCQVDSQVTMMFWYRQQPGQSLTLIATANQGSEATYESGFVIDKFPISRPNLTFSTLTVSNMSPEDSSIYLCSVAPGQQETQYFGPGTRLLVL.

There are a few counts of this clone. The chain couples TRBV6-1 to TRBJ1-2; D gene uncertain. The V end lost 2 bases, the J end lost 5 bases, and 15 bases lay between the germline ends. The germline V gene has CDR1 MNHNS and CDR2 SASEGT. CDR3 length: 15 residues. The CDR3 here is CASSELAHLPYGYTF. The CDR3 nucleotides read TGTGCCAGCAGTGAATTGGCGCATCTCCCTTATGGCTACACCTTC.

The chain employs TRBV6-5 and TRBJ1-2, with a possible D match to TRBD1 (6 bases). This CDR3 contains 16 residues. Germline CDR1 MNHEY, CDR2 SVGAGI. The V end lost 4 bases, the J end lost 4 bases, and 19 bases lay between the germline ends. This CDR3 reads CASSSLFSGARYGYTF. The CDR3 bases are TGTGCCAGCAGTTCTTTGTTTTCGGGGGCCCGCTATGGCTACACCTTC.

The CDR3 spells CASSVLERVFADTQYF. The CDR3 DNA sequence: TGTGCCAGCAGCGTACTAGAAAGGGTTTTTGCAGATACGCAGTATTTT. V usage is TRBV6-6 and J usage is TRBJ2-3; D is perhaps TRBD2 (5 bases). Trimming removed 6 bases at V and 4 bases at J, with 20 bases between. Germline V lookup: CDR1 MNHNY, CDR2 SVGAGI (reference sequence). This CDR3 region has 16 residues.

Only one count was recorded for this clone. The chain combines TRBV15 with TRBJ2-3; the match to TRBD2 covers 10 bases. In germline, CDR1 is LNHNV, CDR2 YYDKDF (reference sequence). CDR3 length equals 18 residues. V gave up 0 bases and J gave up 2 bases; unmatched junction bases: 8. The CDR3 is CATSRDLLTSGATDTQYF. CDR3 sequence (DNA): TGTGCCACCAGCAGAGACTTACTAACTAGCGGGGCCACAGATACGCAGTATTTT.

On this clone: A junction boundary mismatches the germline segment, possibly from a read error. This rearrangement joins TRBV30 to TRBJ2-7, with D maybe TRBD2 (6 bases). The CDR3 consists of 12 residues. The germline gives CDR1 GTSNPN, CDR2 SVGIG (reference sequence). In DNA form, the CDR3 reads TGTGCCTGGAAGGCCCTGGACTACGGGCAGTACTTC. Its translation: CAWKALDYGQYF.

V gene TRBV6-1 combines with J gene TRBJ1-6; D is ambiguous. The V end was cut by 2 bases, the J end by 0 bases, with 8 bases between. Germline CDR1 is MNHNS and CDR2 is SASEGT. The CDR3 has 16 amino acids. CDR3 region: CASSELQSSYNSPLHF. In DNA, the CDR3 is TGTGCCAGCAGTGAACTACAGAGCTCCTATAATTCACCCCTCCACTTT.

This clone occurred a few times. The chain joins TRBV6-4 to TRBJ2-2; D possibly corresponds to TRBD1 (5 bases). This CDR3 is built from 15 residues. Germline CDR1 is MRHNA and CDR2 is SNTAGT. Trimming left V 3 bases short and J 0 bases short, with 8 bases between. CDR3 residues: CASSEGLANTGELFF. In nucleotides, the CDR3 is TGTGCCAGCAGTGAGGGGCTAGCGAACACCGGGGAGCTGTTTTTT.

This chain's CDR3 is CASSPLGGMVPNEQFF. CDR3 nucleotide sequence: TGTGCCAGCAGCCCCCTGGGAGGGATGGTCCCCAATGAGCAGTTCTTC. The chain recombines TRBV7-3 with TRBJ2-1, with 7 bases that match TRBD2. The germline CDR1 and CDR2 sequences are SGHTA and FQGTGA. The CDR3 totals 16 residues. The ends lost 5 bases at V and 6 bases at J; junction bases unmatched: 13.

The chain couples TRBV27 to TRBJ2-3, with D maybe TRBD1 (7 bases). The length of the CDR3 is 15 residues. Trimming left V 2 bases short and J 0 bases short, with 9 bases between. CDR1 is MNHEY, CDR2 SMNVEV, per germline (reference sequence). DNA of the CDR3: TGTGCCAGCAGTTTACCAGGGGGGAGCACAGATACGCAGTATTTT. This encodes CASSLPGGSTDTQYF.

The V gene is TRBV5-6, the J gene TRBJ2-7; D gene ambiguous. CDR3 length: 13 residues. The germline V gene has CDR1 SGHDT and CDR2 YYEEEE. The ends were cut back, 0 bases at V and 3 bases at J, with 7 bases in the middle. CDR3 residues: CASSLDQDYEQYF. The CDR3 DNA follows: TGTGCCAGCAGCTTGGATCAGGACTACGAGCAGTACTTC.

The V and J genes are TRBV6-1 and TRBJ2-7; weak D call: TRBD1 (5 bases). Germline assignment: CDR1 MNHNS and CDR2 SASEGT. This CDR3 has 14 amino acids. V was pared by 5 bases and J by 7 bases, with 18 bases between. CDR3 DNA sequence: TGTGCCAGCAGTTTTGGGGCAGCCGCTGCGGAGCAGTACTTC. As protein: CASSFGAAAAEQYF.